This section outlines one T cell receptor (beta chain) sequence together with its context. The target antigen is unknown. This record comes from a study of OX40 agonist ivuxolimab in advanced cancers. Study information: People in dose escalation had one of these cancers: hepatocellular carcinoma, melanoma, renal cell or head and neck cancer. Study-level results: Partial responders at 0.1-3.0 mg/kg showed near-lowest clonal expansion.

V gave up 3 bases and J gave up 3 bases, with 8 bases separating them. Germline CDR1 and CDR2: LNHDA and SQIVND (reference sequence). This CDR3 is built from 13 residues. With autoimmune disease history or systemic immunosuppression, patients were excluded. The table came from immunoSEQ multiplex PCR; TCRdb's copy has only in-frame clones and leaves some out. The sample consists of about 33,000 clones, approximately 89% of them appearing once. V usage is TRBV19 and J usage is TRBJ1-2; D is unresolved. This receptor was taken from an adult with an advanced solid tumor such as melanoma, head and neck, liver or kidney cancer. This sample comprised CD4+ or CD8+ T cells sorted from blood, obtained in a trial of the OX40 agonist ivuxolimab. CDR3 in DNA: TGTGCCAGTAGTATTAAAGGGTACTATGGCTACACCTTC. Its translation: CASSIKGYYGYTF.